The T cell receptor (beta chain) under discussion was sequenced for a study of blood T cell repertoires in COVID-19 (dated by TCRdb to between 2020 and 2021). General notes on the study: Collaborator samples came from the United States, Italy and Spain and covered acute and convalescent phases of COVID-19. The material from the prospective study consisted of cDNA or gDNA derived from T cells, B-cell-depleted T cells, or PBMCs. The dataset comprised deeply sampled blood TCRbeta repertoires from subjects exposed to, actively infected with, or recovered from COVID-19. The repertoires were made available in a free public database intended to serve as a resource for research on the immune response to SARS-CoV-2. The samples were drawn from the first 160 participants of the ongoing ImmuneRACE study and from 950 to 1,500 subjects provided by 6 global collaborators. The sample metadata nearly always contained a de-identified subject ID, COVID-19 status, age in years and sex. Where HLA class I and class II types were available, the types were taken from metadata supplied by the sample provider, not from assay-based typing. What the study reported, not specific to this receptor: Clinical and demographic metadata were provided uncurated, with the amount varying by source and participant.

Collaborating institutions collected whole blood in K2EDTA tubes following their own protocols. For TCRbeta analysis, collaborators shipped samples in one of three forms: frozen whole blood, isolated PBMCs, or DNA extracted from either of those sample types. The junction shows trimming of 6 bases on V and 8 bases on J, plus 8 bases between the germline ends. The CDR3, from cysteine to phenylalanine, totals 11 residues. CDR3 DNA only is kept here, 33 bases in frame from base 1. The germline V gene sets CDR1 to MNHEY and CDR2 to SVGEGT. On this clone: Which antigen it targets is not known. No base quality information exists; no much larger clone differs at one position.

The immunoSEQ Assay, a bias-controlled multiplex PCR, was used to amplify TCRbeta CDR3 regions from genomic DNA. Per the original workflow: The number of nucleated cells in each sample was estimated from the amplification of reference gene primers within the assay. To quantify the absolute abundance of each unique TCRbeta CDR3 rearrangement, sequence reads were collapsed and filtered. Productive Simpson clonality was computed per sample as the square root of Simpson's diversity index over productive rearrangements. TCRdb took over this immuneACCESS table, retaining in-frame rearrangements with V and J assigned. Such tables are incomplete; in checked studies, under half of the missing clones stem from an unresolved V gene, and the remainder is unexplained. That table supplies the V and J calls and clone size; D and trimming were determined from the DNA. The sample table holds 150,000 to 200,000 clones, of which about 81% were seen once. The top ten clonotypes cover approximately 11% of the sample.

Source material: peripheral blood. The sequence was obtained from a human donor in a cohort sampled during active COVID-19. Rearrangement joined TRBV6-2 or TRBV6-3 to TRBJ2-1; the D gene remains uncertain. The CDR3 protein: CASSPRDEQFF. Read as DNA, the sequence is TGTGCCAGCAGCCCCCGAGATGAGCAGTTCTTC.